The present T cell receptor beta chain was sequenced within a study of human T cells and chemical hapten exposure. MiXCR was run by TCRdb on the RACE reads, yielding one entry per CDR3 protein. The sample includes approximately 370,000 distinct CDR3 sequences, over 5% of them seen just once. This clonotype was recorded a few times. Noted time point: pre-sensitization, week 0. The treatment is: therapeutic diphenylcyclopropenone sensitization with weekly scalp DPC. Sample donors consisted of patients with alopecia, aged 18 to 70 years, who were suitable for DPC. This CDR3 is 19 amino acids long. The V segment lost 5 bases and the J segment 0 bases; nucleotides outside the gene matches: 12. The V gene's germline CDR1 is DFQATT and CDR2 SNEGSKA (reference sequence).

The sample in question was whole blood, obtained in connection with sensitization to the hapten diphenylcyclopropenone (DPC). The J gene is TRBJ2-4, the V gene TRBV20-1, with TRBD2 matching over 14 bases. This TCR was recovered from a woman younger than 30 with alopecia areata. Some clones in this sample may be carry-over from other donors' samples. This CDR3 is CSAAGTSGGAYLAKNIQYF. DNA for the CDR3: TGCAGTGCTGCCGGGACTAGCGGGGGCGCCTACCTAGCCAAAAACATTCAGTACTTC.